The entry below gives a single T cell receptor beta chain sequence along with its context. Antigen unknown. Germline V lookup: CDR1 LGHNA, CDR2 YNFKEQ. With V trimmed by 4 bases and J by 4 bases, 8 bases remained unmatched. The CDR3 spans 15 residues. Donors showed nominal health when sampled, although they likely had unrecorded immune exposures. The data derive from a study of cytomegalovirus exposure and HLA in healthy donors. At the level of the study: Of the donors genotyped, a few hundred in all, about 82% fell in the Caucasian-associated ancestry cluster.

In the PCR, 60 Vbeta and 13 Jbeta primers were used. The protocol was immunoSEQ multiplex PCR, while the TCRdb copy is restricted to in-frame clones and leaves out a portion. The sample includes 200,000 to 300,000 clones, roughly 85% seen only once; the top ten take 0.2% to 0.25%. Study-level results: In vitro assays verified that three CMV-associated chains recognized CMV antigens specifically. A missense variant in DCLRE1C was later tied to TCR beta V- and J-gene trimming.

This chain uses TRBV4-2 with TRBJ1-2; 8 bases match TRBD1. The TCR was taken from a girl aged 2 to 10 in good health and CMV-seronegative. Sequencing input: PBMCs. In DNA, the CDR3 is TGTGCCAGCAGCCGCGACCGGACAGGGAGCTATGGCTACACCTTC. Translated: CASSRDRTGSYGYTF.